This TCR beta chain appears in the sequencing data of a study of Graves' ophthalmopathy and Graves' hyperthyroidism. In this sample, this clonotype turned up many times. The CDR3 is made up of 13 amino acids. V dropped 4 bases and J dropped 3 bases, with 7 bases sitting between them. Looked up from germline, CDR1 is LNHDA and CDR2 is SQIVND (reference sequence). Investigators amplified TCR beta CDR3 regions from RNA transcripts. Scientists carried out first-round RT-PCR using HTBI primers and then a second-round multiplex PCR. Each CDR3 protein is one row after TCRdb ran MiXCR on the multiplex PCR reads. Of approximately 700,000 distinct CDR3 sequences listed, just over 40% are singletons.

This sequence joins TRBV19 and TRBJ1-3, with D uncertain. The sequence came from an adult man with Graves' ophthalmopathy. Input material: peripheral blood. CDR3 nucleotide sequence: TGTGCCAGTAGTAGTTCCATTGGAAACACCATATATTTT. Amino acids: CASSSSIGNTIYF. The full variable domain, completed using reference TRBV19 and TRBJ1-3, is DGGITQSPKYLFRKEGQNVTLSCEQNLNHDAMYWYRQDPGQGLRLIYYSQIVNDFQKGDIAEGYSVSREKKESFPLTVTSAQKNPTAFYLCASSSSIGNTIYFGEGSWLTVV.